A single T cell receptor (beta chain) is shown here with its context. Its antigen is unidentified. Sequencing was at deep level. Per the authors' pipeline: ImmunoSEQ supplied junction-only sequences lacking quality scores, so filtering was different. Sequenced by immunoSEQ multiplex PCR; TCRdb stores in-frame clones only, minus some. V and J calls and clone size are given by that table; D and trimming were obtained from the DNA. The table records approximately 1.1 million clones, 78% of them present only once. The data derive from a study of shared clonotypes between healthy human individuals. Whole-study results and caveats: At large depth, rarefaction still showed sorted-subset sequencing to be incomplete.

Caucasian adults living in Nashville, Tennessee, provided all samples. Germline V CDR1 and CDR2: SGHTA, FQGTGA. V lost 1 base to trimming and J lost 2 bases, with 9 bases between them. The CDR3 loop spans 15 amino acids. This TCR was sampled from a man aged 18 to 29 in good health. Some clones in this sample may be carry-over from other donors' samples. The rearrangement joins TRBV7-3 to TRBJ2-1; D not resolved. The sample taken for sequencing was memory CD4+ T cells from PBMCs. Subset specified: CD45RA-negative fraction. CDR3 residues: CASSLSSTTYNEQFF. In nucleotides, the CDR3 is TGTGCCAGCAGCTTAAGCAGTACTACCTACAATGAGCAGTTCTTC.